Listed below are T cell receptor beta chains from one sample, sequenced in a study of blood T cell repertoires in COVID-19. Assay: immunoSEQ multiplex PCR; the TCRdb copy retains only in-frame clones and omits some. In the table there are some 87,000 clones, about 83% of which are singletons. The sequenced sample consisted of peripheral blood. The receptors were gathered from a man older than 75 with active or convalescent COVID-19. The CDR3 runs from the conserved cysteine through the conserved F or W. D genes are given only for firm matches. Clone size is stated in some rows and not others, as once, few, many or a class when expanded.

D gene: TRBD2; V gene: TRBV10-2; J gene: TRBJ2-1; clone size: -; CDR3 protein: CASAPGSGRARYGNEQFF; CDR3 DNA: TGCGCCAGCGCCCCGGGAAGCGGGAGGGCGAGGTACGGGAATGAGCAGTTCTTC
D gene: -; V gene: TRBV28; J gene: TRBJ1-4; clone size: -; CDR3 protein: CASRITGSNEKLFF; CDR3 DNA: TGTGCCAGCAGGATCACAGGGTCTAATGAAAAACTGTTTTTT
D gene: TRBD1; V gene: TRBV7-8; J gene: TRBJ1-2; clone size: -; CDR3 protein: CASSLGGQGVYGYTF; CDR3 DNA: TGTGCCAGCAGCTTAGGGGGTCAGGGGGTTTATGGCTACACCTTC
D gene: -; V gene: TRBV6-2/TRBV6-3; J gene: TRBJ1-2; clone size: -; CDR3 protein: CASSYSTQSYGYTF; CDR3 DNA: TGTGCCAGCAGTTACTCGACACAGTCATATGGCTACACCTTC
D gene: TRBD2; V gene: TRBV12-3/TRBV12-4; J gene: TRBJ2-7; clone size: -; CDR3 protein: CASRTSGLYEQYF; CDR3 DNA: TGTGCCAGCAGGACTAGCGGGCTCTACGAGCAGTACTTC
D gene: TRBD1; V gene: TRBV5-4; J gene: TRBJ2-7; clone size: -; CDR3 protein: CASSPPGQAYEQYF; CDR3 DNA: TGTGCCAGCAGCCCACCGGGACAGGCATACGAGCAGTACTTC
D gene: -; V gene: TRBV5-6; J gene: TRBJ1-6; clone size: -; CDR3 protein: CASSLFGEANSPLHF; CDR3 DNA: TGTGCCAGCAGCTTGTTTGGGGAGGCGAATTCACCCCTCCACTTT
D gene: TRBD1; V gene: TRBV12-3/TRBV12-4; J gene: TRBJ2-1; clone size: -; CDR3 protein: CASSLGQGGEFF; CDR3 DNA: TGTGCCAGCAGCCTCGGACAGGGCGGGGAGTTCTTC
D gene: TRBD2; V gene: TRBV5-1; J gene: TRBJ2-2; clone size: -; CDR3 protein: CASRLAGTNTGELFF; CDR3 DNA: TGCGCCAGCAGGCTAGCGGGAACGAACACCGGGGAGCTGTTTTTT
D gene: TRBD1; V gene: TRBV5-1; J gene: TRBJ2-3; clone size: -; CDR3 protein: CASSTGQGTDTQYF; CDR3 DNA: TGCGCCAGCAGCACGGGACAGGGAACAGATACGCAGTATTTT
D gene: TRBD2; V gene: TRBV5-1; J gene: TRBJ2-3; clone size: -; CDR3 protein: CASSLGAGAGSTDTQYF; CDR3 DNA: TGCGCCAGCAGCTTGGGTGCGGGAGCGGGAAGCACAGATACGCAGTATTTT
D gene: TRBD2; V gene: TRBV19; J gene: TRBJ2-1; clone size: few; CDR3 protein: CASNSGSSYYNEQFF; CDR3 DNA: TGTGCCAGTAATAGCGGGAGTTCATACTACAATGAGCAGTTCTTC
D gene: -; V gene: TRBV15; J gene: TRBJ1-5; clone size: -; CDR3 protein: CATSSRQANQPQHF; CDR3 DNA: TGTGCCACCAGCAGCCGACAAGCCAATCAGCCCCAGCATTTT
D gene: TRBD1; V gene: TRBV7-2; J gene: TRBJ1-5; clone size: -; CDR3 protein: CASSLGAGGQPQHF; CDR3 DNA: TGTGCCAGCAGCTTAGGGGCAGGGGGTCAGCCCCAGCATTTT
D gene: -; V gene: TRBV11-2; J gene: TRBJ2-5; clone size: -; CDR3 protein: CASSLGGAQETQYF; CDR3 DNA: TGTGCCAGCAGCCTTGGCGGGGCCCAAGAGACCCAGTACTTC
D gene: TRBD2; V gene: TRBV2; J gene: TRBJ2-3; clone size: -; CDR3 protein: CASSPRLAGDSDTQYF; CDR3 DNA: TGTGCCAGCAGTCCCCGACTAGCGGGAGACTCAGATACGCAGTATTTT
D gene: -; V gene: TRBV18; J gene: TRBJ1-1; clone size: -; CDR3 protein: CASSPPGRAAKKNTEAFF; CDR3 DNA: TGTGCCAGCTCACCACCAGGGAGAGCGGCAAAGAAGAACACTGAAGCTTTCTTT
D gene: TRBD2; V gene: TRBV27; J gene: TRBJ2-7; clone size: -; CDR3 protein: CASSLSFYGGRPGEQYF; CDR3 DNA: TGTGCCAGCAGCCTTTCCTTTTATGGCGGGAGGCCAGGGGAGCAGTACTTC
D gene: -; V gene: TRBV18; J gene: TRBJ1-3; clone size: -; CDR3 protein: CASSPGGSPGNTIYF; CDR3 DNA: TGTGCCAGCTCACCGGGCGGGAGTCCTGGAAACACCATATATTTT
D gene: -; V gene: TRBV5-5; J gene: TRBJ2-1; clone size: once; CDR3 protein: CASNIRGSYNEQFF; CDR3 DNA: TGTGCCAGCAACATCCGGGGGAGTTACAATGAGCAGTTCTTC
D gene: -; V gene: TRBV18; J gene: TRBJ2-1; clone size: -; CDR3 protein: CASSPPVLAGRYEQFF; CDR3 DNA: TGTGCCAGCTCACCACCGGTTCTGGCAGGGAGGTATGAGCAGTTCTTC
D gene: TRBD2; V gene: TRBV6-4; J gene: TRBJ2-1; clone size: few; CDR3 protein: CASSVAGGRSNNEQFF; CDR3 DNA: TGTGCCAGCAGTGTGGCGGGAGGGCGTTCAAATAATGAGCAGTTCTTC
D gene: TRBD2; V gene: TRBV5-1; J gene: TRBJ2-5; clone size: -; CDR3 protein: CASKETSGPETQYF; CDR3 DNA: TGCGCCAGTAAAGAAACTAGCGGGCCAGAGACCCAGTACTTC
D gene: -; V gene: TRBV6-1; J gene: TRBJ2-5; clone size: -; CDR3 protein: CASSDLLVKETQYF; CDR3 DNA: TGTGCCAGCAGTGATCTCTTAGTAAAAGAGACCCAGTACTTC
D gene: TRBD1; V gene: TRBV28; J gene: TRBJ1-4; clone size: -; CDR3 protein: CASSTRTGGDEKLFF; CDR3 DNA: TGTGCCAGCAGTACCCGGACAGGGGGCGATGAAAAACTGTTTTTT
D gene: -; V gene: TRBV5-1; J gene: TRBJ2-2; clone size: -; CDR3 protein: CASSLDVPENTGELFF; CDR3 DNA: TGCGCCAGCAGCTTGGACGTCCCAGAGAACACCGGGGAGCTGTTTTTT
D gene: TRBD1; V gene: TRBV6-2/TRBV6-3; J gene: TRBJ2-7; clone size: few; CDR3 protein: CASSWIKGQGPYEQYF; CDR3 DNA: TGTGCCAGCAGTTGGATTAAGGGACAGGGACCCTACGAGCAGTACTTC
D gene: TRBD1; V gene: TRBV5-4; J gene: TRBJ2-1; clone size: many; CDR3 protein: CASSPPQDRTAEQFF; CDR3 DNA: TGTGCCAGCAGCCCGCCCCAGGACAGGACGGCAGAGCAGTTCTTC
D gene: -; V gene: TRBV20-1; J gene: TRBJ2-7; clone size: -; CDR3 protein: CSASETGDYEQYF; CDR3 DNA: TGCAGTGCTAGTGAGACTGGAGACTACGAGCAGTACTTC
D gene: TRBD1; V gene: TRBV5-1; J gene: TRBJ2-2; clone size: few; CDR3 protein: CASSLAGGAGELFF; CDR3 DNA: TGCGCCAGCAGCTTGGCAGGGGGCGCCGGGGAGCTGTTTTTT
D gene: TRBD2; V gene: TRBV5-6; J gene: TRBJ2-7; clone size: -; CDR3 protein: CASSLNLAGVSSYEQYF; CDR3 DNA: TGTGCCAGCAGCTTGAATCTAGCGGGAGTGAGCTCCTACGAGCAGTACTTC
D gene: TRBD2; V gene: TRBV5-1; J gene: TRBJ2-3; clone size: -; CDR3 protein: CASSLGASGGSGTDTQYF; CDR3 DNA: TGCGCCAGCAGCTTGGGGGCTAGCGGGGGTTCTGGCACAGATACGCAGTATTTT
D gene: -; V gene: TRBV29-1; J gene: TRBJ1-2; clone size: -; CDR3 protein: CSAAGRNYGYTF; CDR3 DNA: TGCAGCGCCGCTGGCAGAAACTATGGCTACACCTTC
D gene: -; V gene: TRBV5-1; J gene: TRBJ1-4; clone size: -; CDR3 protein: CASSLGQGEKLFF; CDR3 DNA: TGCGCCAGCAGCTTGGGCCAGGGTGAAAAACTGTTTTTT
D gene: -; V gene: TRBV19; J gene: TRBJ1-5; clone size: few; CDR3 protein: CASSGSVNQPQHF; CDR3 DNA: TGTGCCAGTAGCGGGTCGGTCAATCAGCCCCAGCATTTT
D gene: TRBD1; V gene: TRBV7-3; J gene: TRBJ2-7; clone size: -; CDR3 protein: CASSLTGTAGEQYF; CDR3 DNA: TGTGCCAGCAGTTTAACCGGGACAGCCGGTGAGCAGTACTTC
D gene: TRBD2; V gene: TRBV6-2/TRBV6-3; J gene: TRBJ2-7; clone size: -; CDR3 protein: CASSYKGLAGGPFYEQYF; CDR3 DNA: TGTGCCAGCAGTTACAAGGGACTAGCGGGAGGGCCCTTCTACGAGCAGTACTTC
D gene: -; V gene: TRBV11-2; J gene: TRBJ1-2; clone size: once; CDR3 protein: CASSLALLQGSGYTF; CDR3 DNA: TGTGCCAGCAGCTTAGCCCTGTTACAGGGCAGTGGCTACACCTTC